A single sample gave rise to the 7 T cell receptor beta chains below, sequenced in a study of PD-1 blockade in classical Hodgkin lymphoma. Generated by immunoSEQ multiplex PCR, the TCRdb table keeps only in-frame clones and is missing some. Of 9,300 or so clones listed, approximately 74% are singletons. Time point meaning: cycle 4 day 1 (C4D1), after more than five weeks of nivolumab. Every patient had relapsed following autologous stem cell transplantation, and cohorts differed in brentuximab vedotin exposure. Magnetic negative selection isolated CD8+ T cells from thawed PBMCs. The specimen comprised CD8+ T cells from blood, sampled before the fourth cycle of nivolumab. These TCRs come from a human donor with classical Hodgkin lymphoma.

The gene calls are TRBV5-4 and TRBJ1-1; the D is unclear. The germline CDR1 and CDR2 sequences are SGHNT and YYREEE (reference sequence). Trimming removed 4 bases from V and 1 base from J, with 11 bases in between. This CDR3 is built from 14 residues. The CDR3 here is CASSDGWTNTEAFF. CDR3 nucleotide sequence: TGTGCCAGCAGCGATGGGTGGACGAACACTGAAGCTTTCTTT.

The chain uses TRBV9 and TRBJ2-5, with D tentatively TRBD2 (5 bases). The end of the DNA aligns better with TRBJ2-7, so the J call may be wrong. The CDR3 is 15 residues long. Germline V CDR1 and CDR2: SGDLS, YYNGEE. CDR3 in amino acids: CASSPSGTPSYEQYF. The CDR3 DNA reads TGTGCCAGCAGCCCCAGCGGAACCCCTTCCTACGAGCAGTACTTC.

The CDR3 DNA sequence: TGTGCCAGCAGCTTAGAAGGGAGAGGTGATACGCAGTATTTT. This sequence encodes CASSLEGRGDTQYF. The chain employs TRBV7-8 and TRBJ2-3; tentatively, D is TRBD2 (5 bases). Germline loops: CDR1 SGHVS, CDR2 FQNEAQ. Trimming removed 1 base at V and 6 bases at J, with 11 bases between. The CDR3 spans 14 residues.

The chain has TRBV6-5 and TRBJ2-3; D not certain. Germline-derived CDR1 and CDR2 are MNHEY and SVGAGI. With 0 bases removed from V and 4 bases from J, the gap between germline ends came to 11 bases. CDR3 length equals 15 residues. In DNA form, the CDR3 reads TGTGCCAGCAGTTACTCTCCAAACTGGGCAGATACGCAGTATTTT. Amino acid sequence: CASSYSPNWADTQYF.

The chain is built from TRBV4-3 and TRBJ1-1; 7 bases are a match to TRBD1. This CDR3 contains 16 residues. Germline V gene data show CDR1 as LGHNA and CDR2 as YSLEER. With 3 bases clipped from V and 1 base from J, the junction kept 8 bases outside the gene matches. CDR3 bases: TGCGCCAGCAGCCAGGGCCTGACAGGGAAGAACACTGAAGCTTTCTTT. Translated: CASSQGLTGKNTEAFF.

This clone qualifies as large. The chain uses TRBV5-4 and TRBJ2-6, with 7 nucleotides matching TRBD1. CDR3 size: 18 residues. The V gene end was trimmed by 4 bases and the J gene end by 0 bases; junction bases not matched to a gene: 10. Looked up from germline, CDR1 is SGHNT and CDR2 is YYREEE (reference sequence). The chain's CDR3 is CASSPWDRSRSGANVLTF. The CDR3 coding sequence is TGTGCCAGCAGCCCGTGGGACAGATCCCGCTCTGGGGCCAACGTCCTGACTTTC.

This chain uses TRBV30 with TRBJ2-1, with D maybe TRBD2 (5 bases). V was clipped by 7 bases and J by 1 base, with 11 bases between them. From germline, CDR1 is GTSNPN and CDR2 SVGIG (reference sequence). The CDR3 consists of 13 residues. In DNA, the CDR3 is TGTGCCTTCAAGGGAGAGTCCTACAATGAGCAGTTCTTC. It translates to CAFKGESYNEQFF.